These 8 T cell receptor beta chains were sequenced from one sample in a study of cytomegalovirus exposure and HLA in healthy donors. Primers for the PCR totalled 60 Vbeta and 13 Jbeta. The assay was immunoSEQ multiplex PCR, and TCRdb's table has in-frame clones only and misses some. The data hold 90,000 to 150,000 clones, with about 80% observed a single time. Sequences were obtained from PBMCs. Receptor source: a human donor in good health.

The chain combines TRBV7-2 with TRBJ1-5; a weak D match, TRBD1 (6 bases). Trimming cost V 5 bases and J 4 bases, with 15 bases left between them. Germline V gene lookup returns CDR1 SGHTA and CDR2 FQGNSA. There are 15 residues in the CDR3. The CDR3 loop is CASSPGGAGNQPQHF. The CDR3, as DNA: TGTGCCAGCAGCCCGGGGGGGGCGGGGAATCAGCCCCAGCATTTT.

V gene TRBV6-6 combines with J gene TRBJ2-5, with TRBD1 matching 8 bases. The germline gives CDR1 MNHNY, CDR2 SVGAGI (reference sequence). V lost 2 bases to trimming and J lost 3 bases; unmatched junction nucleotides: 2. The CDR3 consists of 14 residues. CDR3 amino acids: CASSYGQGKETQYF. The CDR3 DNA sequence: TGTGCCAGCAGTTACGGACAGGGAAAAGAGACCCAGTACTTC.

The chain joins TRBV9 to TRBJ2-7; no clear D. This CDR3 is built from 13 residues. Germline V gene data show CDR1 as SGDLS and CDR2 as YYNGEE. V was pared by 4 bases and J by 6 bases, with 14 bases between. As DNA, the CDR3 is TGTGCCAGCAGCTTAGAATGGAGTTCCGAGCAGTACTTC. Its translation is CASSLEWSSEQYF.

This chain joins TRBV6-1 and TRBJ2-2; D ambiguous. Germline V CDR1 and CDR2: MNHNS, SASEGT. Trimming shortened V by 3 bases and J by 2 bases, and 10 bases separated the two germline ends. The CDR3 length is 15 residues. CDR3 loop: CASSEARFNTGELFF. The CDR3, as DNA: TGTGCCAGCAGTGAGGCCAGATTTAACACCGGGGAGCTGTTTTTT.

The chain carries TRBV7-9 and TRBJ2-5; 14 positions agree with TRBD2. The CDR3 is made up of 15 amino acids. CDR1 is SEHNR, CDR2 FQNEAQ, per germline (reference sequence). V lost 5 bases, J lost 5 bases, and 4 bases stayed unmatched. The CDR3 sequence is CASSQGLAGVETQYF. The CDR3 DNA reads TGTGCCAGCAGCCAGGGACTAGCGGGAGTCGAGACCCAGTACTTC.

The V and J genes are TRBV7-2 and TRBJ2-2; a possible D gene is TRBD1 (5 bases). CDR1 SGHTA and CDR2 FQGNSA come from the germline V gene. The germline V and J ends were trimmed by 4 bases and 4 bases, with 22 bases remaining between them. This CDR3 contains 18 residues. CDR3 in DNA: TGTGCCAGCAGCTACTCAGGGTTGGCAAGGATCGGCACCGGGGAGCTGTTTTTT. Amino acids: CASSYSGLARIGTGELFF.

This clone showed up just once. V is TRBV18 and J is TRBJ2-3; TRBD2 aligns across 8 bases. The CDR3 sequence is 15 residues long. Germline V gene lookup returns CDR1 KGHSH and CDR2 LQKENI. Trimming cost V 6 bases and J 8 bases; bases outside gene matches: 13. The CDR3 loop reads CASSSGNSGIGTQYF. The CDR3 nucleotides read TGTGCCAGCTCTTCCGGTAATAGCGGGATTGGTACGCAGTATTTT.

The CDR3 coding sequence is TGTGCCAGCAGTAAAGGGACAGCGTATAGCAATCAGCCCCAGCATTTT. Amino acids: CASSKGTAYSNQPQHF. The gene calls are TRBV6-6 and TRBJ1-5; 7 nucleotides match TRBD1. CDR3 length: 16 residues. V lost 5 bases and J lost 0; bases outside the gene matches: 7. CDR1 and CDR2 (germline): MNHNY, SVGAGI (reference sequence).